This T cell receptor (beta chain) was obtained from a study of blood T cell repertoires in COVID-19. Germline-derived CDR1 and CDR2 are GTSNPN and SVGIG (reference sequence). The CDR3 covers 11 residues. With 5 bases removed from V and 8 bases from J, the gap between germline ends came to 10 bases. TCRdb's table, derived via immunoSEQ multiplex PCR, lists solely in-frame clones and lacks some. The table shows over 130,000 clones, with around 90% occurring only once. The V and J genes are TRBV30 and TRBJ1-3; perhaps TRBD1 as D (5 bases). Sequencing was carried out using peripheral blood. This sequence was found in a human donor in a cohort sampled during active COVID-19. DNA of the CDR3: TGTGCCTGGGGAGGGGCTGACACCATATATTTT. It codes for CAWGGADTIYF.